Reported below is one TCR beta chain. In this sample, this clone turned up a few times. Its binding antigen is unknown. Per-base qualities were not stored, and no clone one base away is much larger. The data derive from a study of CD8+ T cells in alopecia areata (dated by TCRdb to 2017 to 2018). Turning to the overall study: Treated patients were enrolled in an open-label pilot trial of oral tofacitinib at 5 to 10 mg twice daily for moderate-to-severe alopecia areata. On the human side, TCRbeta sequencing was run on scalp tissue and on sorted CD4+ and CD8+ peripheral blood T cells from healthy controls and from alopecia areata patients with either patchy or totalis/universalis disease. RNA was extracted with the PAXgene miRNA kit for fixed scalp, the miRNeasy kit for PBMCs, and the RNeasy kit for mouse skin. TCRbeta CDR3 regions were amplified by immunoSEQ multiplex PCR with 35 Vbeta forward and 13 Jbeta reverse primers. Biopsies were taken from tofacitinib-treated patients at baseline and again at 4 and 24 weeks into treatment, and several of those patients also had a later scalp biopsy. Scalp clonality was compared among normal scalp (n=4), patchy alopecia areata scalp (n=8), and alopecia totalis/universalis scalp (n=8). To study T cell clonal expansion in alopecia areata, the researchers applied high-throughput TCRbeta sequencing to both the C3H/HeJ mouse model and human patients. Tofacitinib was given for 6 to 18 months, followed by 6 months of follow-up off drug to assess delayed response and recurrence. Results the study describes overall, beyond this receptor: Lesional scalp, especially in alopecia totalis/universalis, showed higher clonality and more expanded CD8+ clones than normal scalp, suggesting antigenic drive. Resident alphabeta T cells in normal human skin are also sequenced, complicating scalp TCR repertoire analysis, unlike mouse skin dominated by gammadelta T cells. Shared TCR sequences between patients were less evident than in mice, which may be partly attributable to HLA diversity in the patient population.

Library prep was done by the immunoSEQ multiplex PCR assay. For TCR sequencing, RNA was extracted from every sample and reverse transcribed into cDNA to serve as template. First-strand cDNA was synthesized with SuperScript III using a 2:1 mix of oligo-dT and random hexamers. Amplification bias was assessed with a synthetic immune receptor repertoire, and residual bias was removed computationally. The paper's processing steps were these. Raw reads were preprocessed to remove errors, and CDR3 was defined by IMGT conventions from the conserved cysteine to phenylalanine. To get clonality, Shannon entropy was normalized by log2 of the number of productive unique TCRs and the result was subtracted from 1. CD4 or CD8 identity of scalp clones was inferred by cross-referencing scalp TCRbeta sequences with sorted blood CD4 and CD8 repertoires. In TCRdb, the immuneACCESS table is reduced to in-frame sequences with V and J assigned. These tables do not hold every clone; where another copy was compared, an unresolved V gene accounts for under half, and the others remain unexplained. For V, J and clone size, that table is used; D and trimming come from the DNA. The sample table holds approximately 180,000 clones, of which around 60% were seen once. About 14% of the sample is in the top ten clones.

Sample time point, as interpreted from the label and publication: baseline before oral tofacitinib. Lesional scalp punch biopsies and peripheral blood were collected from alopecia areata patients. PBMCs were isolated by density centrifugation and stained for CD3, CD4 and CD8, and CD4+ and CD8+ T cells were sorted on a FACSAria. The germline V gene (reference sequence) provides CDR1 SEHNR and CDR2 FQNEAQ. The CDR3 contains 15 residues, cysteine and phenylalanine counted. Just the 45-base CDR3 DNA is kept, in frame starting at base 1. Trimming leaves V shorter by 5 bases and J shorter by 5 bases, with the junction holding 5 bases beyond the gene matches.

The sequenced sample was CD4+ T cells sorted from blood, obtained at week 0. Recombination joined TRBV7-9 with TRBJ2-4; 11 central bases correspond to TRBD1. The clonotype originates from a human donor with alopecia areata. CDR3 sequence: CASSRTGGAQNIQYF. The DNA sequence reads TGTGCCAGCAGCAGGACAGGGGGCGCCCAAAACATTCAGTACTTC.